The TCR beta chain under discussion was sequenced for a study of cytomegalovirus exposure and HLA in healthy donors. Broader study findings: Fewer N-insertions (relative to the 666-donor mean) were reportedly seen in an Asian-associated ancestry cluster in a later analysis.

On this clone itself: No antigen is known for it.

PCR primers comprised 60 Vbeta and 13 Jbeta primers. The data were produced by immunoSEQ multiplex PCR, yet TCRdb's version contains in-frame clones alone and is incomplete. This table holds about 190,000 clones, roughly 80% found once. Germline V lookup: CDR1 MDHEN, CDR2 SYDVKM. This CDR3 comprises 14 residues. Trimming at V came to 6 bases and at J to 4 bases, leaving 7 bases not matched to a gene. Sequencing was done on a sample of PBMCs. The receptor was isolated from a woman in her 30s in good health and CMV-seropositive. The genes are TRBV28 and TRBJ2-7; TRBD2 agrees at 9 bases. CDR3 nucleotide sequence: TGTGCCAGCAGAGATAGCGGGAGTGTGTACGAGCAGTACTTC. Amino acid sequence: CASRDSGSVYEQYF.